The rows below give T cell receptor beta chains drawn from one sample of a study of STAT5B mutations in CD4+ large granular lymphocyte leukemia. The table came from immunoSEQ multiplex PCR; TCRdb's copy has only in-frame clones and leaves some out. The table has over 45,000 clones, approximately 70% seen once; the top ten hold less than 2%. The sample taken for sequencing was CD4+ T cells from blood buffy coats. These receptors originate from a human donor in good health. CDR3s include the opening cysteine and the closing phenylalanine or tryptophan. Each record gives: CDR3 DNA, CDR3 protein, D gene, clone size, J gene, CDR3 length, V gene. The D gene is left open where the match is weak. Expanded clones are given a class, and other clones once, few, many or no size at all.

cdr3_nt: TGTGCCAGCTCACCGGGGGTAGCGGGGCCGACAGGGCAGTTCTTC; cdr3_aa: CASSPGVAGPTGQFF; d_call: TRBD2; clone_size: -; j_call: TRBJ2-1; cdr3_length: 15; v_call: TRBV18
cdr3_nt: TGCGCCAGCAGCGTCGGACTAGCGGGGGGCACAGATACGCAGTATTTT; cdr3_aa: CASSVGLAGGTDTQYF; d_call: TRBD2; clone_size: -; j_call: TRBJ2-3; cdr3_length: 16; v_call: TRBV5-1
cdr3_nt: TGTGCCAGCAGCCTGGACCTTGATGAAAAACTGTTTTTT; cdr3_aa: CASSLDLDEKLFF; d_call: -; clone_size: -; j_call: TRBJ1-4; cdr3_length: 13; v_call: TRBV28
cdr3_nt: TGTGCCAGCAGCGTATTAACAGGCGCAGATACGCAGTATTTT; cdr3_aa: CASSVLTGADTQYF; d_call: -; clone_size: once; j_call: TRBJ2-3; cdr3_length: 14; v_call: TRBV9
cdr3_nt: TGTGCCAGCAGTCCGAGAAGGGTAGTGGGTCAGCCCCAGCATTTT; cdr3_aa: CASSPRRVVGQPQHF; d_call: -; clone_size: -; j_call: TRBJ1-5; cdr3_length: 15; v_call: TRBV6-1
cdr3_nt: TGTGCCAGCAGTTACGGGGGGCCGGAAGATACGCAGTATTTT; cdr3_aa: CASSYGGPEDTQYF; d_call: -; clone_size: -; j_call: TRBJ2-3; cdr3_length: 14; v_call: TRBV6-5
cdr3_nt: TGTGCCAGCAACGAGAATTTGAACACTGAAGCTTTCTTT; cdr3_aa: CASNENLNTEAFF; d_call: -; clone_size: few; j_call: TRBJ1-1; cdr3_length: 13; v_call: TRBV2
cdr3_nt: TGTGCCAGCAGCTTGACGAAGGGGTACTCTGAAGCTTTCTTT; cdr3_aa: CASSLTKGYSEAFF; d_call: -; clone_size: -; j_call: TRBJ1-1; cdr3_length: 14; v_call: TRBV5-6
cdr3_nt: TGTGCCAGCTCACCGATTCTGGGTGAGCAGTTCTTC; cdr3_aa: CASSPILGEQFF; d_call: -; clone_size: -; j_call: TRBJ2-1; cdr3_length: 12; v_call: TRBV18
cdr3_nt: TGTGCCAGCAGCGGCAGGGGACTTAGCTCTGGGGCCAACGTCCTGACTTTC; cdr3_aa: CASSGRGLSSGANVLTF; d_call: -; clone_size: -; j_call: TRBJ2-6; cdr3_length: 17; v_call: TRBV7-9
cdr3_nt: TGCGCCAGCAGCTTGGCGGGACACAATCAAGAGACCCAGTACTTC; cdr3_aa: CASSLAGHNQETQYF; d_call: -; clone_size: -; j_call: TRBJ2-5; cdr3_length: 15; v_call: TRBV5-1
cdr3_nt: TGTGCCAGCAGCTTATACGGGGAGACCCAGTACTTC; cdr3_aa: CASSLYGETQYF; d_call: -; clone_size: -; j_call: TRBJ2-5; cdr3_length: 12; v_call: TRBV7-2
cdr3_nt: TGTGCCAGCAAAGTCCCGGGACAAGGAATTCAGCCCCAGCATTTT; cdr3_aa: CASKVPGQGIQPQHF; d_call: -; clone_size: -; j_call: TRBJ1-5; cdr3_length: 15; v_call: TRBV6-5
cdr3_nt: TGTGCCAGCAGCTTGGTTGGGGACTCTGGAAACACCATATATTTT; cdr3_aa: CASSLVGDSGNTIYF; d_call: -; clone_size: once; j_call: TRBJ1-3; cdr3_length: 15; v_call: TRBV5-6
cdr3_nt: TGCGCCAGCAGAGCGGGGCAGGAGATGGACGAGCAGTACTTC; cdr3_aa: CASRAGQEMDEQYF; d_call: TRBD2; clone_size: -; j_call: TRBJ2-7; cdr3_length: 14; v_call: TRBV5-1
cdr3_nt: TGTGCCAGCAGCGTTGGGACAGCCCCGGAGAACACCATATATTTT; cdr3_aa: CASSVGTAPENTIYF; d_call: TRBD1; clone_size: -; j_call: TRBJ1-3; cdr3_length: 15; v_call: TRBV9
cdr3_nt: TGTGCCAGCAGTGTGATGGGGTTCGGAAACACCATATATTTT; cdr3_aa: CASSVMGFGNTIYF; d_call: -; clone_size: -; j_call: TRBJ1-3; cdr3_length: 14; v_call: TRBV28
cdr3_nt: TGTGCCAGTCGAGGACTGGGGGAGCTGGAGCTGTTTTTT; cdr3_aa: CASRGLGELELFF; d_call: -; clone_size: few; j_call: TRBJ2-2; cdr3_length: 13; v_call: TRBV19
cdr3_nt: TGTGCCAGCTCTCCCGTGGGGAATGGGTATGGCTACACCTTC; cdr3_aa: CASSPVGNGYGYTF; d_call: -; clone_size: -; j_call: TRBJ1-2; cdr3_length: 14; v_call: TRBV6-5
cdr3_nt: TGTGCCAGCGGTCCACCCGGCACCGGGGAGCTGTTTTTT; cdr3_aa: CASGPPGTGELFF; d_call: -; clone_size: -; j_call: TRBJ2-2; cdr3_length: 13; v_call: TRBV7-9
cdr3_nt: TGTGCCAGTAAAGGAGGAGCCTATAATTCACCCCTCCACTTT; cdr3_aa: CASKGGAYNSPLHF; d_call: -; clone_size: few; j_call: TRBJ1-6; cdr3_length: 14; v_call: TRBV19
cdr3_nt: TGTGCCAGCAGCTCCCGGGACGGGAACACCGGGGAGCTGTTTTTT; cdr3_aa: CASSSRDGNTGELFF; d_call: -; clone_size: -; j_call: TRBJ2-2; cdr3_length: 15; v_call: TRBV7-9
cdr3_nt: TGTGCCAGCTCACCACAAAGGGGGACCGGGGAGCTGTTTTTT; cdr3_aa: CASSPQRGTGELFF; d_call: -; clone_size: -; j_call: TRBJ2-2; cdr3_length: 14; v_call: TRBV18
cdr3_nt: TGTGCCAGCAGACCTGGGACAGGGGGCTCACCCCTCCACTTT; cdr3_aa: CASRPGTGGSPLHF; d_call: TRBD1; clone_size: -; j_call: TRBJ1-6; cdr3_length: 14; v_call: TRBV28
cdr3_nt: TGTGCCAGCAGTGACAAGGACAGGCGGGAAGAGACCCAGTACTTC; cdr3_aa: CASSDKDRREETQYF; d_call: TRBD1; clone_size: -; j_call: TRBJ2-5; cdr3_length: 15; v_call: TRBV6-4
cdr3_nt: TGTGCCAGCAGTTACACCCCTGGCTCTTATAATTCACCCCTCCACTTT; cdr3_aa: CASSYTPGSYNSPLHF; d_call: -; clone_size: -; j_call: TRBJ1-6; cdr3_length: 16; v_call: TRBV6-5
cdr3_nt: TGCGCCAGCAGCTTGACTAGCGGGGGCCAAGAGACCCAGTACTTC; cdr3_aa: CASSLTSGGQETQYF; d_call: TRBD2; clone_size: -; j_call: TRBJ2-5; cdr3_length: 15; v_call: TRBV5-1
cdr3_nt: TGTGCCAGTAGTCGCGAAGCCCTAGGGACAGGCGAGCAGTTCTTC; cdr3_aa: CASSREALGTGEQFF; d_call: TRBD1; clone_size: once; j_call: TRBJ2-1; cdr3_length: 15; v_call: TRBV19
cdr3_nt: TGTGCCAGCAGCTTAGATGGGATAGAAAAACTGTTTTTT; cdr3_aa: CASSLDGIEKLFF; d_call: -; clone_size: -; j_call: TRBJ1-4; cdr3_length: 13; v_call: TRBV7-9
cdr3_nt: TGTGCCAGCAGTGAGACAGGGGGGAAAGCTTTCTTT; cdr3_aa: CASSETGGKAFF; d_call: TRBD1; clone_size: once; j_call: TRBJ1-1; cdr3_length: 12; v_call: TRBV25-1
cdr3_nt: TGTGCCAGCACCCGGGGAGGGGGAGAGACCCAGTACTTC; cdr3_aa: CASTRGGGETQYF; d_call: -; clone_size: -; j_call: TRBJ2-5; cdr3_length: 13; v_call: TRBV7-9
cdr3_nt: TGTGCCAGTAGTATAGGTGTGGGGGACAGCCGGGATAAGCCCCAGCATTTT; cdr3_aa: CASSIGVGDSRDKPQHF; d_call: TRBD1; clone_size: few; j_call: TRBJ1-5; cdr3_length: 17; v_call: TRBV19